These 10 T cell receptor beta chains were sequenced from one sample in a study of beta chain features in type 1 diabetes. TCRB transcripts that were expressed got sequenced, as all of the isolated RNA had been reverse transcribed. Generated by immunoSEQ multiplex PCR, the TCRdb table keeps only in-frame clones and is missing some. Here the sample spans under 300,000 clones, 8% being singletons. Sample: central memory CD4+ T cells from blood. These receptors were taken from a woman aged 18-30 years in good health.

This clone turned up a few times. The chain uses TRBV29-1 and TRBJ2-1; possibly TRBD1 or TRBD2 for D (6 bases each). Germline CDR1 reads SQVTM; CDR2 reads ANQGSEA. The CDR3 extends over 16 amino acids. V lost 1 base and J 0 bases, leaving 13 bases between the germline ends. The CDR3 protein is CSVEVGGGDSYNEQFF. CDR3 sequence (DNA): TGCAGCGTTGAAGTGGGGGGCGGGGACTCCTACAATGAGCAGTTCTTC.

This clone was found a few times. The chain links TRBV25-1 to TRBJ1-2; weak D call: TRBD1 (5 bases). The germline V and J ends were trimmed by 1 base and 8 bases, with 11 bases remaining between them. The CDR3 totals 13 residues. The germline CDR1 and CDR2 sequences are MGHDK and SYGVNS. The DNA of the CDR3 is TGTGCCAGCAGTGAATCGGGGACTCGGGGCTACACCTTC. Protein sequence: CASSESGTRGYTF.

In its sample, this clone was seen a few times. V is TRBV11-2 and J is TRBJ1-1; D not resolved. The CDR3 spans 12 residues. The V gene's germline CDR1 is SGHAT and CDR2 FQNNGV. V was clipped by 4 bases and J by 3 bases, with 6 bases between them. The CDR3 region has the DNA TGTGCCAGCAGCTACGAGGACACTGAAGCTTTCTTT. This translates into CASSYEDTEAFF.

The rearrangement links TRBV5-6 to TRBJ2-3; unclear D gene. The CDR3 has 14 amino acids. The V and J ends lost 0 bases and 6 bases respectively, with 11 bases between them. Germline assignment: CDR1 SGHDT and CDR2 YYEEEE. CDR3 coding DNA: TGTGCCAGCAGCTTGGGGCCCCAAAGGGATACGCAGTATTTT. Its protein is CASSLGPQRDTQYF.

The chain is built from TRBV12-5 and TRBJ1-5, with D tentatively TRBD1 (5 bases). The germline CDR1 and CDR2 sequences are LGHNT and FRNRAP. The CDR3 covers 15 residues. With 0 bases removed from V and 9 bases from J, the gap between germline ends came to 15 bases. In DNA form, the CDR3 reads TGTGCTAGTGGTTTGGTAGGAAGGGGCGGGCTGCCCCAGCATTTT. Translation: CASGLVGRGGLPQHF.

This sequence joins TRBV14 and TRBJ1-2, with D perhaps matching TRBD1 (5 bases). The germline V gene encodes CDR1 SGHDN and CDR2 FVKESK. The ends were cut back, 6 bases at V and 1 base at J, with 12 bases in the middle. This CDR3 has 14 residues. As DNA, the CDR3 is TGTGCCAGCAGTCGGGGGAGTTTTAACTATGGCTACACCTTC. Its protein is CASSRGSFNYGYTF. Variable domain in full (rest from reference TRBV14 and TRBJ1-2): EAGVTQFPSHSVIEKGQTVTLRCDPISGHDNLYWYRRVMGKEIKFLLHFVKESKQDESGMPNNRFLAERTGGTYSTLKVQPAELEDSGVYFCASSRGSFNYGYTFGSGTRLTVV.

This clone was counted only a few times. The same CDR3 can be traced to other DNA sequences in this sample. The chain employs TRBV7-2 and TRBJ2-2; D gene uncertain. Trimming left V 2 bases short and J 1 base short, with 5 bases between. CDR1 is SGHTA and CDR2 is FQGNSA in the germline V gene. The CDR3 has 14 residues. The CDR3 sequence: CASSLLGNTGELFF. The CDR3 DNA reads as TGTGCCAGCAGCTTATTGGGGAACACCGGGGAGCTGTTTTTT.

This clone came up a few times. The rearrangement links TRBV7-9 to TRBJ2-2; weak D call: TRBD1 (5 bases). The CDR3 covers 14 residues. The germline V and J ends were trimmed by 5 bases and 7 bases, with 14 bases remaining between them. Germline CDR1 and CDR2: SEHNR and FQNEAQ (reference sequence). The chain's CDR3 is CASSPNSGFGELFF. The CDR3 coding sequence is TGTGCCAGCAGCCCAAACTCAGGGTTCGGGGAGCTGTTTTTT.

In its sample, this clone was seen a few times. Here the CDR3 reads CASSLTGGGGSYNEQFF. The CDR3 DNA follows: TGTGCCAGCTCACTGACGGGGGGAGGAGGCTCCTACAATGAGCAGTTCTTC. The chain links TRBV18 to TRBJ2-1; TRBD2 agrees at 7 bases. CDR1 KGHSH and CDR2 LQKENI come from the germline V gene. The CDR3 extends over 17 amino acids. After removal of 4 bases from V and 0 bases from J, the junction contained 9 bases not matched to a gene.

This clone was observed a handful of times. The chain carries TRBV5-1 and TRBJ2-7, with a tentative D call TRBD2 (6 bases). Looked up from germline, CDR1 is SGHRS and CDR2 is YFSETQ. This CDR3 has 13 residues. Between the trimmed V and J ends, which lost 2 bases and 4 bases, there was a span of 10 bases. CDR3 nucleotide sequence: TGCGCCAGCAGCTTTGAGGGGAGGTACGAGCAGTACTTC. As protein: CASSFEGRYEQYF.